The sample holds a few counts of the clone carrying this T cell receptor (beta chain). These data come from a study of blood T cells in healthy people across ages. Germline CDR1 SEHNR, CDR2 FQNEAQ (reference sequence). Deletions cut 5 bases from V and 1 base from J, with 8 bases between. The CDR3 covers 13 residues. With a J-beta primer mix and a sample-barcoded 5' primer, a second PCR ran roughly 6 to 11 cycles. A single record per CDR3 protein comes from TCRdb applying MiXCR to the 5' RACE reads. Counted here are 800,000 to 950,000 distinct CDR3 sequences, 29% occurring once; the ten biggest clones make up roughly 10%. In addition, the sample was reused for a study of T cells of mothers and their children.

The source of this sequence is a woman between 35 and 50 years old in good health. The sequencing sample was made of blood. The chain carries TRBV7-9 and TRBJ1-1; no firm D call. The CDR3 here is CASSHRENTEAFF. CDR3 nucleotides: TGTGCCAGCAGCCACCGGGAGAACACTGAAGCTTTCTTT.